This entry is about one TCR beta chain. Its specificity is unknown. A much larger clone lies one base from this, so it may be a read error. The template was RNA from unsorted bulk tissue. Donors were chemotherapy-naive, newly diagnosed lung cancer surgical patients in China, August–late 2014. The entry originates in a study of tumor and adjacent non-tumor tissue in lung cancer. Looking at the study overall: Patients were aged about 31 to 85, 10 men and about five women, stage I to III. Approximately 4 million productive TCRbeta reads were obtained per sample on average. Study findings and constraints: Normal lung showed higher cumulative top 100 clone frequency than tumor.

A modified ARM-PCR protocol with three rounds of nested PCR amplified TCRbeta. TCRdb fed the multiplex PCR reads into MiXCR, producing one record per CDR3 protein. The sample lists 120,000 or so distinct CDR3 sequences; 66% were seen once. This receptor was identified in a man aged 30 to 39 with non-small cell lung cancer. Material for sequencing was lung tumor tissue.

The DNA for the CDR3 is TGTGCCAGCAGGGATGCAATTAATGAAAAACTGTTTTTT. Translated: CASRDAINEKLFF. The J gene is TRBJ1-4, the V gene TRBV6-5; D is ambiguous. V was trimmed by 6 bases and J by 4 bases, leaving 9 bases between them. Germline V gene sequence: CDR1 MNHEY, CDR2 SVGAGI. CDR3 length equals 13 residues.